These 21 T cell receptor beta chains originate from one sample sequenced in a study of blood T cell repertoires in COVID-19. The protocol was immunoSEQ multiplex PCR, while the TCRdb copy is restricted to in-frame clones and leaves out a portion. The table shows about 280,000 clones, with 80% to 85% occurring only once. The specimen was PBMCs or T cells enriched from blood (not recorded which). These receptor sequences come from a man aged 40-55 years who had been exposed to COVID-19.

The genes are TRBV6-5 and TRBJ2-2; D possibly corresponds to TRBD2 (6 bases). V was cut by 7 bases and J by 0 bases, with 12 bases left in between. CDR3 size: 15 residues. The V gene's germline CDR1 is MNHEY and CDR2 SVGAGI. The DNA of the CDR3 is TGTGCCAGCATAGGGAGGACCGCGAACACCGGGGAGCTGTTTTTT. Protein sequence: CASIGRTANTGELFF.

The chain recombines TRBV7-2 with TRBJ2-7; 11 bases match TRBD2. The CDR3 contains 18 residues. The ends lost 3 bases at V and 4 bases at J; junction bases unmatched: 14. Germline V gene lookup returns CDR1 SGHTA and CDR2 FQGNSA. The CDR3 here is CASSFRVSGRAGGYEQYF. In nucleotides, the CDR3 is TGTGCCAGCAGCTTCCGGGTTAGCGGGAGGGCAGGGGGTTACGAGCAGTACTTC.

This clone was counted a single time. The chain couples TRBV6-6 to TRBJ2-7; tentatively, D is TRBD2 (5 bases). The CDR3 sequence is 13 residues long. V was cut by 7 bases and J by 0 bases, with 10 bases left in between. Germline assignment: CDR1 MNHNY and CDR2 SVGAGI (reference sequence). The CDR3 DNA follows: TGTGCCAGCACCCGGCGGGCCTCCTACGAGCAGTACTTC. Translating it yields CASTRRASYEQYF.

V gene TRBV5-6 combines with J gene TRBJ1-2, with 8 bases identical to TRBD1. The J segment lost 7 bases and the V segment lost 1 base, leaving 15 bases of the junction unmatched. The CDR3 runs to 17 residues. Germline loops: CDR1 SGHDT, CDR2 YYEEEE. This CDR3 is CASSLFYTKTGDGGYTF. The CDR3 bases are TGTGCCAGCAGCTTGTTTTACACGAAGACAGGGGATGGTGGCTACACCTTC.

The chain uses TRBV10-1 and TRBJ2-1; 14 bases line up with TRBD2. Germline V gene lookup returns CDR1 WNHNN and CDR2 SYGVQD (reference sequence). V shed 4 bases, J shed 2 bases, and the junction held 16 bases outside the gene matches. CDR3 length equals 21 residues. The CDR3: CASSGAKSGTSGRAAYNEQFF. The CDR3 bases are TGCGCCAGCAGTGGAGCCAAATCCGGGACTAGCGGGAGAGCGGCCTACAATGAGCAGTTCTTC.

The DNA of the CDR3 is TGTGCCAGCAGCCGACGGGAGGGGCGGAACAATGAGCAGTTCTTC. Translated: CASSRREGRNNEQFF. The V call is TRBV11-2, the J call TRBJ2-1; 8 nucleotides agree with TRBD2. There are 15 residues in the CDR3. V lost 5 bases, J lost 5 bases, and 8 bases stayed unmatched. The germline V gene encodes CDR1 SGHAT and CDR2 FQNNGV.

The CDR3 region has the DNA TGTGCCAGCAGGAGGGACTTCGGCAATCAGCCCCAGCATTTT. This translates into CASRRDFGNQPQHF. V gene TRBV6-5 combines with J gene TRBJ1-5; TRBD1 might be the D (5 bases). Trimming left V 6 bases short and J 2 bases short, with 11 bases between. The CDR3 has 14 residues. Germline V gene lookup returns CDR1 MNHEY and CDR2 SVGAGI.

The chain employs TRBV11-2 and TRBJ2-7; a weak D match, TRBD2 (6 bases). The germline gives CDR1 SGHAT, CDR2 FQNNGV. V lost 5 bases to trimming and J lost 6 bases, with 23 bases between them. The CDR3 runs to 16 residues. The CDR3 DNA reads as TGTGCCAGCAGCAGTCCGGGGGTGGAGGTCCGGAGCGAGCAGTACTTC. Protein product: CASSSPGVEVRSEQYF.

In DNA, the CDR3 is TGTGCCAGCTCCCCTGGGCGGCCCGGGACAATGAACACTGAAGCTTTCTTT. Translated, it gives CASSPGRPGTMNTEAFF. The chain carries TRBV18 and TRBJ1-1; weak D call: TRBD1 (6 bases). Germline V gene sequence: CDR1 KGHSH, CDR2 LQKENI. V dropped 6 bases and J dropped 0 bases, with 20 bases sitting between them. The CDR3 extends over 17 amino acids.

The V and J genes are TRBV9 and TRBJ1-1, with TRBD1 as a possible D gene (6 bases). The CDR3 consists of 15 residues. CDR1 is SGDLS, CDR2 YYNGEE, per germline. The V gene lost 3 bases and the J gene lost 1 base, with 13 bases spanning the gap. Written as DNA, the CDR3 is TGTGCCAGCAGCGAAGTCCCGACAGGGAACACTGAAGCTTTCTTT. This codes for CASSEVPTGNTEAFF.

The V and J genes are TRBV6-5 and TRBJ1-6; 7 nucleotides match TRBD1. With V trimmed by 2 bases and J by 0 bases, 1 base remained unmatched. Germline V CDR1 and CDR2: MNHEY, SVGAGI. This CDR3 spans 16 amino acids. The CDR3, as DNA: TGTGCCAGCAGTTACCGACAGGGCTCCTATAATTCACCCCTCCACTTT. This translates into CASSYRQGSYNSPLHF.

V usage is TRBV19 and J usage is TRBJ2-7; 7 nucleotides agree with TRBD2. This CDR3 comprises 14 residues. The J segment lost 3 bases and the V segment lost 7 bases, leaving 9 bases of the junction unmatched. Germline CDR1 LNHDA, CDR2 SQIVND (reference sequence). The chain's CDR3 is CASTLTGGDYEQYF. DNA of the CDR3: TGTGCCAGTACCCTGACTGGGGGGGACTACGAGCAGTACTTC. Combining the CDR3 with reference TRBV19 and TRBJ2-7 gives the whole variable domain DGGITQSPKYLFRKEGQNVTLSCEQNLNHDAMYWYRQDPGQGLRLIYYSQIVNDFQKGDIAEGYSVSREKKESFPLTVTSAQKNPTAFYLCASTLTGGDYEQYFGPGTRLTVT.

The V and J genes are TRBV19 and TRBJ1-6; 9 bases line up with TRBD1. Germline values: CDR1 LNHDA, CDR2 SQIVND (reference sequence). The CDR3 loop spans 14 amino acids. Trimming took 7 bases from V and 6 from J; bases not matched to a gene: 4. For the CDR3, the DNA is TGTGCCAGTAAGGGGACAGGGACTAATTCACCCCTCCACTTT. Translation gives CASKGTGTNSPLHF.

This chain uses TRBV11-2 with TRBJ2-4; D is undetermined. Germline values: CDR1 SGHAT, CDR2 FQNNGV. With 3 bases removed from V and 2 bases from J, the gap between germline ends came to 11 bases. The CDR3 has 15 amino acids. The CDR3 bases are TGTGCCAGCAGCTTGGCAGGAAGGACCAAAAACATTCAGTACTTC. Protein sequence: CASSLAGRTKNIQYF.

This clone has only one observation. This chain uses TRBV7-3 with TRBJ2-3; perhaps TRBD2 as D (5 bases). This CDR3 spans 13 amino acids. The V gene lost 4 bases and the J gene lost 8 bases, with 13 bases spanning the gap. CDR1 is SGHTA, CDR2 FQGTGA, per germline. The CDR3 loop reads CASSYTKEVTQYF. In DNA form, the CDR3 reads TGTGCCAGCAGCTATACCAAGGAGGTTACGCAGTATTTT.

This chain joins TRBV19 and TRBJ2-7; a weak D match, TRBD1 (6 bases). Trimming removed 10 bases at V and 3 bases at J, with 13 bases between. Germline V gives CDR1 LNHDA, CDR2 SQIVND (reference sequence). The CDR3 loop spans 12 amino acids. The CDR3 DNA follows: TGTGCCACTGCGCAGGGGAACTACGAGCAGTACTTC. Protein: CATAQGNYEQYF.

Notes on this clone: At the DNA level, this CDR3 is encoded by other sequences in the same sample as well. The chain has TRBV27 and TRBJ1-3; TRBD1 might be the D (6 bases). This CDR3 contains 13 residues. V was pared by 6 bases and J by 3 bases, with 9 bases between. The germline V gene encodes CDR1 MNHEY and CDR2 SMNVEV (reference sequence). Here the CDR3 reads CASSSGVGNTIYF. Written as DNA, the CDR3 is TGTGCCAGCAGCTCAGGGGTTGGAAACACCATATATTTT.

Of note for this clone: Other DNA variants within this sample encode the same CDR3. The gene calls are TRBV11-3 and TRBJ2-3; the match to TRBD1 covers 8 bases. Trimming cost V 5 bases and J 0 bases; bases outside gene matches: 7. Germline CDR1 SGHNT, CDR2 YENEEA. This CDR3 has 16 residues. In DNA form, the CDR3 reads TGTGCCAGCAGCGCGTCCGGGACAGGAAGCACAGATACGCAGTATTTT. As protein: CASSASGTGSTDTQYF.

The gene calls are TRBV24-1 and TRBJ2-3, with 11 nucleotides matching TRBD2. The CDR3 sequence is 18 residues long. After removal of 5 bases from V and 2 bases from J, the junction contained 11 bases not matched to a gene. Per the germline V gene, CDR1 is KGHDR and CDR2 is SFDVKD. CDR3 nucleotide sequence: TGTGCCACCAGTGGTCCACCCGGGACTAGCGGATACACAGATACGCAGTATTTT. Translation: CATSGPPGTSGYTDTQYF.

V gene TRBV19 combines with J gene TRBJ1-3, with TRBD1 matching 7 bases. Unmatched junction bases numbered 6, after V lost 4 bases and J lost 3 bases. This CDR3 spans 15 amino acids. In germline, CDR1 is LNHDA, CDR2 SQIVND (reference sequence). In DNA form, the CDR3 reads TGTGCCAGTAGTACCGCAGGGACAGATGGAAACACCATATATTTT. Residues: CASSTAGTDGNTIYF.

This clone was counted between two and nine times. This chain connects TRBV30 to TRBJ1-1; D is uncertain. The V end was cut by 1 base, the J end by 2 bases, with 11 bases between. Looked up from germline, CDR1 is GTSNPN and CDR2 is SVGIG (reference sequence). CDR3 length: 14 amino acids. CDR3 nucleotide sequence: TGTGCCTGGAGTGCAGCGGGGTCAAACACTGAAGCTTTCTTT. Its protein product is CAWSAAGSNTEAFF.